This T cell receptor beta chain comes out of a study of CD8+CD57+ T cells in acquired aplastic anemia. Study background: Recorded DNA amounts for sorted CD4+ and CD8+ cells had an average of approximately 2.9 ug.

Genomic DNA was employed as the template in profiling TCR beta VDJ and CDR3. TCRdb reprocessed the reads with MiXCR, giving one entry per CDR3 protein. The sample holds around 430,000 distinct CDR3 sequences, roughly 34% seen once. Findings and limits, study-wide: No significant difference in CD8+ Simpson's diversity was found between patients and controls.

CD8+CD57+ cell expansion, shown by flow cytometry, had occurred in the patients selected for sequencing. As concerns this clonotype: Antigen: not known.

This CDR3 has 15 residues. Germline V gene data show CDR1 as SNHLY and CDR2 as FYNNEI. Losses at the gene ends were 8 bases for V and 5 bases for J; bases not matched to a gene: 10. Sequenced sample: sorted CD4+, CD8+, or CD8+CD57+ T cells (not recorded which) from PBMCs. V and J are TRBV2 and TRBJ1-5; 9 bases are a match to TRBD1. This clonotype was obtained from a human donor with aplastic anemia. Here the CDR3 DNA reads TGTGCCAGCCAAATATGGACAGGGGTCGATCAGCCCCAGCATTTT. Its protein is CASQIWTGVDQPQHF. Variable domain in full (rest from reference TRBV2 and TRBJ1-5): EPEVTQTPSHQVTQMGQEVILRCVPISNHLYFYWYRQILGQKVEFLVSFYNNEISEKSEIFDDQFSVERPDGSNFTLKIRSTKLEDSAMYFCASQIWTGVDQPQHFGDGTRLSIL.